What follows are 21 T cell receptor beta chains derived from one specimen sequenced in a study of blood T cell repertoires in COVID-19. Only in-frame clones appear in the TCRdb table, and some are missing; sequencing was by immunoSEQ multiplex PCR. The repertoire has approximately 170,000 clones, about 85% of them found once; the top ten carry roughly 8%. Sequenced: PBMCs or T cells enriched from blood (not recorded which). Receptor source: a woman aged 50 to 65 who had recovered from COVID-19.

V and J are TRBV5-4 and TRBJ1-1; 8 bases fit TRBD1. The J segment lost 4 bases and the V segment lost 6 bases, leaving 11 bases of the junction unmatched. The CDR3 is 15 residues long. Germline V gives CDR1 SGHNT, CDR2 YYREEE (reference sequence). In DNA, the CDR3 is TGTGCCAGCACCACAGGGGGAAGGGGGCGCACTGAAGCTTTCTTT. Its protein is CASTTGGRGRTEAFF.

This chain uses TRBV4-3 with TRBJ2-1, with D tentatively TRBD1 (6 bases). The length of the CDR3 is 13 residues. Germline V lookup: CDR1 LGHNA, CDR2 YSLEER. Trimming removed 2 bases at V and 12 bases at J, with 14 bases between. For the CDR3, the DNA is TGCGCCAGCAGCCAAAACAGGGAATTCGGGCAGTTCTTC. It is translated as CASSQNREFGQFF.

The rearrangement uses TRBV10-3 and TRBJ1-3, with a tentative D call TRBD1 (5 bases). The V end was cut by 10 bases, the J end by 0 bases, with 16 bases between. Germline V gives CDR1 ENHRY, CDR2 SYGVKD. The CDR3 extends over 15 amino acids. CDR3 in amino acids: CATRTQALSGNTIYF. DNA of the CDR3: TGTGCCACACGCACACAGGCCCTCTCTGGAAACACCATATATTTT.

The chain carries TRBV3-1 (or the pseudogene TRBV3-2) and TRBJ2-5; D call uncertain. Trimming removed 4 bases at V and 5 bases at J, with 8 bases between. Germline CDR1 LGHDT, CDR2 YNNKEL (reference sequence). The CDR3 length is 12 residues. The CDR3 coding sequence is TGTGCCAGCAGCCTTAACGCGGAGACCCAGTACTTC. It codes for CASSLNAETQYF.

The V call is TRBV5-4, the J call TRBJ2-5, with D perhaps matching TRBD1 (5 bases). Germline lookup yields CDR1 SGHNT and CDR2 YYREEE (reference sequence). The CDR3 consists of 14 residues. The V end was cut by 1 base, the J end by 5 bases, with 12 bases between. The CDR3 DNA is TGTGCCAGCAGCTTGCAAGGGGCCGCGGAGACCCAGTACTTC. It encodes CASSLQGAAETQYF.

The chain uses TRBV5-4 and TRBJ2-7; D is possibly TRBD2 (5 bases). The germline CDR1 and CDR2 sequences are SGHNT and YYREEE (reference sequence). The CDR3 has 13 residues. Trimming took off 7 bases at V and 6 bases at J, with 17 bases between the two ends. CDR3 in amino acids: CASAKDSLAEQYF. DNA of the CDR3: TGTGCCAGCGCAAAGGACTCCCTTGCCGAGCAGTACTTC. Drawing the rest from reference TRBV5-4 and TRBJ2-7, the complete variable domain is ETGVTQSPTHLIKTRGQQVTLRCSSQSGHNTVSWYQQALGQGPQFIFQYYREEENGRGNFPPRFSGLQFPNYSSELNVNALELDDSALYLCASAKDSLAEQYFGPGTRLTVT.

The CDR3 spells CASSLIAGMNTEAFF. CDR3 nucleotide sequence: TGTGCCAGCAGCTTAATCGCAGGGATGAACACTGAAGCTTTCTTT. V gene TRBV7-2 combines with J gene TRBJ1-1; possible D gene TRBD1, 5 bases. V was trimmed by 2 bases and J by 0 bases, leaving 10 bases between them. This CDR3 has 15 residues. CDR1 SGHTA and CDR2 FQGNSA come from the germline V gene.

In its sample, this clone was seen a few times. CDR3: CASSQSLAGEGEQYF. The CDR3 nucleotides read TGTGCCAGCAGCCAAAGCCTAGCGGGAGAAGGAGAGCAGTACTTC. The chain carries TRBV3-1 (or the pseudogene TRBV3-2) and TRBJ2-7; TRBD2 matches 10 bases. Germline V gives CDR1 LGHDT, CDR2 YNNKEL (reference sequence). V dropped 2 bases and J dropped 7; count of bases not matched to a gene: 8. The CDR3 loop spans 15 amino acids.

CDR3 in amino acids: CASSRPGTKPSPLHF. The CDR3 region has the DNA TGTGCCAGCAGCCGTCCCGGGACAAAGCCTTCACCCCTCCACTTT. The chain uses TRBV7-2 and TRBJ1-6; D is perhaps TRBD1 (6 bases). Germline assignment: CDR1 SGHTA and CDR2 FQGNSA. The CDR3 consists of 15 residues. The germline V and J ends were trimmed by 5 bases and 9 bases, with 17 bases remaining between them.

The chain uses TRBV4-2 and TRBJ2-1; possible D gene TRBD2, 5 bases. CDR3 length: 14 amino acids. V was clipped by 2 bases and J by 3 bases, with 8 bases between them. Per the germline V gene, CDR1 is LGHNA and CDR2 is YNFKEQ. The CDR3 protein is CASSQPGDYNEQFF. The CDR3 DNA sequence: TGTGCCAGCAGCCAACCCGGGGACTACAATGAGCAGTTCTTC.

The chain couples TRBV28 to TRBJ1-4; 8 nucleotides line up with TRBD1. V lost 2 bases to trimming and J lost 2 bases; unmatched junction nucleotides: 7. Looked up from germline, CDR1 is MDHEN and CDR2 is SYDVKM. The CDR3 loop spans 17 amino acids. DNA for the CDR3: TGTGCCAGCAGTTTAGGACAGGGCCTCTCCACTAATGAAAAACTGTTTTTT. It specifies CASSLGQGLSTNEKLFF.

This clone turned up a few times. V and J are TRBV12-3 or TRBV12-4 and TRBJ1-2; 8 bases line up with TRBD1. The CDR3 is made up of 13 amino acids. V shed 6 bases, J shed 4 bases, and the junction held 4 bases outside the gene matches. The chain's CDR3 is CASSPQGVYGYTF. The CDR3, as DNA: TGTGCCAGCAGCCCACAGGGGGTCTATGGCTACACCTTC.

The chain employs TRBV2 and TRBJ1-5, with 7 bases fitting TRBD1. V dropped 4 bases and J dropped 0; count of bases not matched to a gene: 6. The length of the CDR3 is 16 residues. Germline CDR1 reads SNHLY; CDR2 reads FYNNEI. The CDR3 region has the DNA TGTGCCAGCAGTGCGGGACAGCCTTATAGCAATCAGCCCCAGCATTTT. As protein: CASSAGQPYSNQPQHF.

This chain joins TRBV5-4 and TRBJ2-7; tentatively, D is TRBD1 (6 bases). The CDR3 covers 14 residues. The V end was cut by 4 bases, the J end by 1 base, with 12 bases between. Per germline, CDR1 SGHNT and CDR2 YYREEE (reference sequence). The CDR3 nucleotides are TGTGCCAGCAGCCACGGACAGCTGTCCTACGAGCAGTACTTC. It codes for CASSHGQLSYEQYF.

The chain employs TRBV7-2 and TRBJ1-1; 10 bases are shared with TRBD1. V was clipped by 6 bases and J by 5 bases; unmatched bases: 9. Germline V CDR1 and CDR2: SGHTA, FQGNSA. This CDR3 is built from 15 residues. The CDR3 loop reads CASSYRQGANTEAFF. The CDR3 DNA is TGTGCCAGCAGTTACCGACAGGGGGCGAATACTGAAGCTTTCTTT.

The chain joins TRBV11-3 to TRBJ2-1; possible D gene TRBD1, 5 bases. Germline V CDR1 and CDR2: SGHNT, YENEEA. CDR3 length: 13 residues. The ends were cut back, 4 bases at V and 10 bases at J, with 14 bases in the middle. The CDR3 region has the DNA TGTGCCAGCAGCTCTATTGGGGCCTCAGAGCAGTTCTTC. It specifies CASSSIGASEQFF.

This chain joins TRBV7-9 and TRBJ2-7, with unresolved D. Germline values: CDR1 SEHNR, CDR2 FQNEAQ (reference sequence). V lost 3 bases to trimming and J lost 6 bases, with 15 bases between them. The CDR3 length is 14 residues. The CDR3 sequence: CASSFGRSRGEQYF. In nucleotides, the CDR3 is TGTGCCAGCAGCTTCGGTAGGTCTCGCGGCGAGCAGTACTTC.

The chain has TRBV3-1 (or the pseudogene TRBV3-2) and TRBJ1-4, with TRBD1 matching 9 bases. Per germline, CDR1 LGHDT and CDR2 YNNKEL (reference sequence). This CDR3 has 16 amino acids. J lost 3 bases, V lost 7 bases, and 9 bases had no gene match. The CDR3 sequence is CASTTGGSGANEKLFF. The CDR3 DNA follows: TGTGCCAGCACTACAGGGGGCTCCGGGGCTAATGAAAAACTGTTTTTT.

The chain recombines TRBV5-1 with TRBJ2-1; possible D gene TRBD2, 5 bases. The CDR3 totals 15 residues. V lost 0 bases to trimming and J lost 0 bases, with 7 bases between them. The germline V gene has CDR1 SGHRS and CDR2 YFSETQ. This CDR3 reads CASSLGGISYNEQFF. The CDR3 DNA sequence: TGCGCCAGCAGCTTGGGAGGGATCTCCTACAATGAGCAGTTCTTC.

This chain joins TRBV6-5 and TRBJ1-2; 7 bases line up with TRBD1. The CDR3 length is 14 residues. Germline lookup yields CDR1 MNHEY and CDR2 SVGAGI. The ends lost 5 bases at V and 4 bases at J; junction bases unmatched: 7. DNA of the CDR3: TGTGCCAGCAGTCCAACTAGACAGGGCTATGGCTACACCTTC. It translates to CASSPTRQGYGYTF.

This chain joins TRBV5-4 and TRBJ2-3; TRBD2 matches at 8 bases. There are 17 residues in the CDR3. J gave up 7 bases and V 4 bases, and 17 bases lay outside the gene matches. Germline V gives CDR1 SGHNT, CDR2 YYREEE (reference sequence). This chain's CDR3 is CASSPRGGLAPPYTQYF. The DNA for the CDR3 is TGTGCCAGCAGCCCTCGAGGCGGACTAGCCCCACCATATACGCAGTATTTT. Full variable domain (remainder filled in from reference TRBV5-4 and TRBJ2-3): ETGVTQSPTHLIKTRGQQVTLRCSSQSGHNTVSWYQQALGQGPQFIFQYYREEENGRGNFPPRFSGLQFPNYSSELNVNALELDDSALYLCASSPRGGLAPPYTQYFGPGTRLTVL.